Listed below are T cell receptor beta chains from one sample, sequenced in a study of blood T cell repertoires in COVID-19. Data came from immunoSEQ multiplex PCR; TCRdb stores just in-frame clones and leaves some out. Of a few hundred thousand clones in the sample, roughly 89% were seen once. Sequenced material: PBMCs or T cells enriched from blood (not recorded which). The receptor set was obtained from a woman in her twenties or thirties who had recovered from COVID-19. Each CDR3 is given with its conserved first and last residue. D genes are given only for firm matches. Clone size appears in some rows only: once, few, many, or a class for an expanded clone.

d_gene: -
v_gene: TRBV7-9
j_gene: TRBJ1-6
len: 14
abundance: once
CDR3nt: TGTGCCAGCAGCTCTGCAGGGGATCGGGCACCCCTCCACTTT
CDR3aa: CASSSAGDRAPLHF

d_gene: -
v_gene: TRBV7-9
j_gene: TRBJ2-5
len: 14
abundance: -
CDR3nt: TGTGCCAGCAGTTCGGGACTCCGGCAAGAGACCCAGTACTTC
CDR3aa: CASSSGLRQETQYF

d_gene: -
v_gene: TRBV19
j_gene: TRBJ1-5
len: 14
abundance: -
CDR3nt: TGTGCCAGTAGTATGGGGAGCGATAATCAGCCCCAGCATTTT
CDR3aa: CASSMGSDNQPQHF

d_gene: TRBD1
v_gene: TRBV5-6
j_gene: TRBJ1-6
len: 12
abundance: -
CDR3nt: TGTGCCAGCGGACAGGGTGGTTCACCCCTCCACTTT
CDR3aa: CASGQGGSPLHF

d_gene: -
v_gene: TRBV5-1
j_gene: TRBJ2-7
len: 15
abundance: -
CDR3nt: TGCGCCAGCAGCCGTACTAATGGAATCGTTGGCGAGCAGTACTTC
CDR3aa: CASSRTNGIVGEQYF

d_gene: TRBD1
v_gene: TRBV10-3
j_gene: TRBJ1-2
len: 12
abundance: -
CDR3nt: TGTGCCATCAGTGGGCAGGGGGAGGGCTACACCTTC
CDR3aa: CAISGQGEGYTF

d_gene: -
v_gene: TRBV7-9
j_gene: TRBJ2-2
len: 16
abundance: -
CDR3nt: TGTGCCAGCAGCCCCCCTTTGGGCCAGTACACCGGGGAGCTGTTTTTT
CDR3aa: CASSPPLGQYTGELFF

d_gene: TRBD1
v_gene: TRBV2
j_gene: TRBJ1-5
len: 14
abundance: -
CDR3nt: TGTGCCAGCAGTCGACGGACAGGGAAGCAGCCCCAGCATTTT
CDR3aa: CASSRRTGKQPQHF

d_gene: TRBD2
v_gene: TRBV13
j_gene: TRBJ2-7
len: 16
abundance: -
CDR3nt: TGTGCCAGCAGCTTAGGGCGGGGGGCATATTCCCACGAGCAGTACTTC
CDR3aa: CASSLGRGAYSHEQYF

d_gene: TRBD2
v_gene: TRBV11-2
j_gene: TRBJ2-5
len: 15
abundance: -
CDR3nt: TGTGCCAGCAGCTTTTGGGAGGGCCGGGGGGAGACCCAGTACTTC
CDR3aa: CASSFWEGRGETQYF

d_gene: TRBD2
v_gene: TRBV9
j_gene: TRBJ2-6
len: 19
abundance: -
CDR3nt: TGTGCCAGCAGCATTCCGGGTTCTAGCGGGAAATCTGGGGCCAACGTCCTGACTTTC
CDR3aa: CASSIPGSSGKSGANVLTF

d_gene: -
v_gene: TRBV10-1
j_gene: TRBJ2-7
len: 13
abundance: -
CDR3nt: TGCGCCAGCAGCCTACAGGGCTCCCACGAGCAGTACTTC
CDR3aa: CASSLQGSHEQYF

d_gene: TRBD2
v_gene: TRBV7-6
j_gene: TRBJ2-3
len: 13
abundance: -
CDR3nt: TGTGCCAGCAGCCCCGGGACTAGCGGGTGGCAGTATTTT
CDR3aa: CASSPGTSGWQYF

d_gene: TRBD2
v_gene: TRBV7-9
j_gene: TRBJ2-7
len: 11
abundance: -
CDR3nt: TGTGCCAACATAGCGGGAGCTGAGCAGTACTTC
CDR3aa: CANIAGAEQYF

d_gene: -
v_gene: TRBV19
j_gene: TRBJ1-6
len: 16
abundance: few
CDR3nt: TGTGCCAGTAGAAAGACAGCAAGCTCCTATAATTCACCCCTCCACTTT
CDR3aa: CASRKTASSYNSPLHF

d_gene: -
v_gene: TRBV30
j_gene: TRBJ2-7
len: 15
abundance: -
CDR3nt: TGTGCCTGGACGAAGATTGGAGGGAATCTCTACGAGCAGTACTTC
CDR3aa: CAWTKIGGNLYEQYF

d_gene: TRBD1
v_gene: TRBV5-6
j_gene: TRBJ2-7
len: 14
abundance: -
CDR3nt: TGTGCCAGCAGCTTTTACTACAGGGGTGACGAGCAGTACTTC
CDR3aa: CASSFYYRGDEQYF

d_gene: -
v_gene: TRBV7-9
j_gene: TRBJ2-4
len: 15
abundance: -
CDR3nt: TGTGCCAGCAGCCCCTACGAACTAGCCAAAAACATTCAGTACTTC
CDR3aa: CASSPYELAKNIQYF

d_gene: TRBD2
v_gene: TRBV4-1
j_gene: TRBJ2-2
len: 17
abundance: -
CDR3nt: TGCGCCAGCAGCGAAGACTCTAGCGGGAGACCCACCGGGGAGCTGTTTTTT
CDR3aa: CASSEDSSGRPTGELFF

d_gene: TRBD1
v_gene: TRBV6-2/TRBV6-3
j_gene: TRBJ1-5
len: 18
abundance: -
CDR3nt: TGTGCCAGCAGTTATTGGTTTTCGGCGGACAGGTACAATCAGCCCCAGCATTTT
CDR3aa: CASSYWFSADRYNQPQHF

d_gene: TRBD1
v_gene: TRBV11-2
j_gene: TRBJ2-7
len: 15
abundance: -
CDR3nt: TGTGCCAGCAGCAGAGGTGGGACAGGCAACTACGAGCAGTACTTC
CDR3aa: CASSRGGTGNYEQYF

d_gene: TRBD2
v_gene: TRBV7-2
j_gene: TRBJ2-7
len: 18
abundance: -
CDR3nt: TGTGCCAGCAGTCTCTCACCCCCCTTAGCGGGGGGGCCCTACGAGCAGTACTTC
CDR3aa: CASSLSPPLAGGPYEQYF

d_gene: -
v_gene: TRBV30
j_gene: TRBJ2-1
len: 13
abundance: -
CDR3nt: TGTGCCTGGACGACGGGGATTTACAATGAGCAGTTCTTC
CDR3aa: CAWTTGIYNEQFF

d_gene: -
v_gene: TRBV4-2
j_gene: TRBJ2-5
len: 15
abundance: -
CDR3nt: TGTGCCAGCAGCCAAGTATTGGGAGTGGCAGAGACCCAGTACTTC
CDR3aa: CASSQVLGVAETQYF

d_gene: TRBD2
v_gene: TRBV7-8
j_gene: TRBJ2-7
len: 16
abundance: -
CDR3nt: TGTGCCAGCAGCTTAGTGGGACTAGCGGGAGATAAGAAGCAGTACTTC
CDR3aa: CASSLVGLAGDKKQYF

d_gene: TRBD1
v_gene: TRBV7-2
j_gene: TRBJ2-3
len: 19
abundance: once
CDR3nt: TGTGCCAGCAGCCTAAGCGGGACAGGGGGTTCCACTAGCACAGATACGCAGTATTTT
CDR3aa: CASSLSGTGGSTSTDTQYF

d_gene: TRBD1
v_gene: TRBV5-1
j_gene: TRBJ2-7
len: 17
abundance: -
CDR3nt: TGCGCCAGCACTCTACTACCGACAGGGGTGGGCTCCTACGAGCAGTACTTC
CDR3aa: CASTLLPTGVGSYEQYF

d_gene: -
v_gene: TRBV3-1/TRBV3-2
j_gene: TRBJ2-7
len: 12
abundance: -
CDR3nt: TGTGCCAGCAGCCACGGTTTCTACGAGCAGTACTTC
CDR3aa: CASSHGFYEQYF

d_gene: TRBD1
v_gene: TRBV7-9
j_gene: TRBJ2-5
len: 12
abundance: -
CDR3nt: TGTGCCAGTGGACAGGGGCAGGAGACCCAGTACTTC
CDR3aa: CASGQGQETQYF

d_gene: -
v_gene: TRBV4-3
j_gene: TRBJ2-3
len: 17
abundance: -
CDR3nt: TGCGCCAGCAGCCAAGACTCCGGGACTTCCTACACAGATACGCAGTATTTT
CDR3aa: CASSQDSGTSYTDTQYF

d_gene: -
v_gene: TRBV5-1
j_gene: TRBJ2-1
len: 15
abundance: -
CDR3nt: TGCGCCAGCAGCTCTCGAGGCGGTTGGGGAGATGAGCAGTTCTTC
CDR3aa: CASSSRGGWGDEQFF

d_gene: -
v_gene: TRBV5-1
j_gene: TRBJ2-1
len: 16
abundance: -
CDR3nt: TGCGCCAGCAGCTTGGCCAGGTTTAGCTCCTACAATGAGCAGTTCTTC
CDR3aa: CASSLARFSSYNEQFF

d_gene: TRBD1
v_gene: TRBV19
j_gene: TRBJ1-5
len: 14
abundance: -
CDR3nt: TGTGCCAGTAGCCTCGACAGGGGAGAACAGCCCCAGCATTTT
CDR3aa: CASSLDRGEQPQHF

d_gene: TRBD2
v_gene: TRBV28
j_gene: TRBJ2-3
len: 17
abundance: -
CDR3nt: TGTGCCAGCAGTTTCCCACTAGCGGGGGGTGGGGCAGATACGCAGTATTTT
CDR3aa: CASSFPLAGGGADTQYF

d_gene: TRBD1
v_gene: TRBV28
j_gene: TRBJ2-7
len: 14
abundance: -
CDR3nt: TGTGCCACCACTTTGCGCCGGACAGGCTACGAGCAGTACTTC
CDR3aa: CATTLRRTGYEQYF

d_gene: TRBD2
v_gene: TRBV9
j_gene: TRBJ2-7
len: 15
abundance: few
CDR3nt: TGTGCCAGCAGCGTAGCGCTAGCGGGAGACGTCGAGCAGTACTTC
CDR3aa: CASSVALAGDVEQYF

d_gene: -
v_gene: TRBV21-1
j_gene: TRBJ1-4
len: 18
abundance: -
CDR3nt: TGTGCCAGCAGCAAATGTCATCAGGGGCCTCCAACTAATGAAAAACTGTTTTTT
CDR3aa: CASSKCHQGPPTNEKLFF

d_gene: -
v_gene: TRBV15
j_gene: TRBJ1-5
len: 15
abundance: -
CDR3nt: TGTGCCACCAGCAGAGATTTCGGTTCCTATCAGCCCCAGCATTTT
CDR3aa: CATSRDFGSYQPQHF

d_gene: -
v_gene: TRBV18
j_gene: TRBJ2-2
len: 15
abundance: -
CDR3nt: TGTGCCAGCTCACGTACAGGACCCAACACCGGGGAGCTGTTTTTT
CDR3aa: CASSRTGPNTGELFF

d_gene: -
v_gene: TRBV28
j_gene: TRBJ1-5
len: 14
abundance: -
CDR3nt: TGTGCCAGCAGCCCAGGACAGCATAATCAGCCCCAGCATTTT
CDR3aa: CASSPGQHNQPQHF

d_gene: -
v_gene: TRBV2
j_gene: TRBJ1-4
len: 14
abundance: -
CDR3nt: TGTGCCAGCAGAGGCGGGGCCTCGGGAGAAAAACTGTTTTTT
CDR3aa: CASRGGASGEKLFF

d_gene: -
v_gene: TRBV5-8
j_gene: TRBJ1-4
len: 14
abundance: -
CDR3nt: TGTGCCAGCAGAGTGACAGGATCTAATGAAAAACTGTTTTTT
CDR3aa: CASRVTGSNEKLFF

d_gene: TRBD1
v_gene: TRBV6-1
j_gene: TRBJ2-2
len: 15
abundance: -
CDR3nt: TGTGCCAGCAGTGAGGGACAGAGTAACACCGGGGAGCTGTTTTTT
CDR3aa: CASSEGQSNTGELFF

d_gene: -
v_gene: TRBV15
j_gene: TRBJ1-3
len: 14
abundance: -
CDR3nt: TGTGCCACCAGCCCCGGGGTCTCTGGAAACACCATATATTTT
CDR3aa: CATSPGVSGNTIYF

d_gene: -
v_gene: TRBV4-1
j_gene: TRBJ2-1
len: 11
abundance: -
CDR3nt: TGCGCCAGCAGCCGAAACAGGGAGCAGTTCTTC
CDR3aa: CASSRNREQFF

d_gene: TRBD1
v_gene: TRBV18
j_gene: TRBJ2-7
len: 15
abundance: -
CDR3nt: TGTGCCAGCTCACCGGGACAGGGAGGCGGCTACGAGCAGTACTTC
CDR3aa: CASSPGQGGGYEQYF

d_gene: TRBD1
v_gene: TRBV28
j_gene: TRBJ1-5
len: 15
abundance: -
CDR3nt: TGTGCCAGCTCTTATCCGGGACAGGGCTATCAGCCCCAGCATTTT
CDR3aa: CASSYPGQGYQPQHF

d_gene: -
v_gene: TRBV7-3
j_gene: TRBJ1-1
len: 13
abundance: -
CDR3nt: TGTGCCAGCAGAGAACAGGGTTACACTGAAGCTTTCTTT
CDR3aa: CASREQGYTEAFF

d_gene: -
v_gene: TRBV3-1/TRBV3-2
j_gene: TRBJ1-2
len: 15
abundance: -
CDR3nt: TGTGCCAGCAGCCAAGGGGACTGGAATCGATATGGCTACACCTTC
CDR3aa: CASSQGDWNRYGYTF

d_gene: TRBD1
v_gene: TRBV6-5
j_gene: TRBJ1-2
len: 13
abundance: -
CDR3nt: TGTGCCAGCAACCCGACAGGGAACTATGGCTACACCTTC
CDR3aa: CASNPTGNYGYTF

d_gene: -
v_gene: TRBV14
j_gene: TRBJ2-6
len: 14
abundance: -
CDR3nt: TGTGCCAGCAGCGACAAGGCTGGGGCCAACGTCCTGACTTTC
CDR3aa: CASSDKAGANVLTF

d_gene: -
v_gene: TRBV5-1
j_gene: TRBJ2-7
len: 12
abundance: few
CDR3nt: TGCGCCAGCAGGGAAGGGGCCTACGAGCAGTACTTC
CDR3aa: CASREGAYEQYF

d_gene: TRBD1
v_gene: TRBV18
j_gene: TRBJ2-7
len: 15
abundance: once
CDR3nt: TGTGCCAGCTCCCTCGGACAGGGGGCGTTGGACGAGCAGTACTTC
CDR3aa: CASSLGQGALDEQYF

d_gene: TRBD1
v_gene: TRBV19
j_gene: TRBJ1-1
len: 14
abundance: once
CDR3nt: TGTGCCAGTAGTATAAGGGGGCCCGGCCTTGAAGCTTTCTTT
CDR3aa: CASSIRGPGLEAFF

d_gene: TRBD2
v_gene: TRBV10-1
j_gene: TRBJ2-4
len: 14
abundance: -
CDR3nt: TGCGCCAGCAGTGGAACTAGCGGGGCGAACATTCAGTACTTC
CDR3aa: CASSGTSGANIQYF

d_gene: -
v_gene: TRBV5-1
j_gene: TRBJ2-3
len: 15
abundance: -
CDR3nt: TGCGCCAGCAGCTTAGATAGGGGGAGGGGAGATACGCAGTATTTT
CDR3aa: CASSLDRGRGDTQYF

d_gene: -
v_gene: TRBV30
j_gene: TRBJ1-4
len: 16
abundance: -
CDR3nt: TGTGCCTGGAGTACGGGCTTGAGGGCAACTAATGAAAAACTGTTTTTT
CDR3aa: CAWSTGLRATNEKLFF

d_gene: -
v_gene: TRBV5-8
j_gene: TRBJ2-3
len: 15
abundance: -
CDR3nt: TGTGCCAGCAGCTTGGCCCTAGCAGACACAGATACGCAGTATTTT
CDR3aa: CASSLALADTDTQYF

d_gene: -
v_gene: TRBV9
j_gene: TRBJ2-1
len: 16
abundance: -
CDR3nt: TGTGCCAGCAGCGCCAGCGGCCCGAGCTCCTACAATGAGCAGTTCTTC
CDR3aa: CASSASGPSSYNEQFF